The 8 T cell receptor beta chains reported below all come from one sample, sequenced in a study of beta chain features in type 1 diabetes. Expressed TCRB transcripts were sequenced because the entire RNA isolate underwent reverse transcription. Sequencing used immunoSEQ multiplex PCR; TCRdb keeps in-frame clones, though not all of them. This table has about 220,000 clones, about 11% appearing once. Sequencing input: central memory CD4+ T cells from blood. These receptors came from a young man in good health.

This clone has only a few counts. The chain joins TRBV5-6 to TRBJ1-5; TRBD1 matches at 11 bases. Trimming at V came to 4 bases and at J to 4 bases, leaving 4 bases not matched to a gene. The germline V gene has CDR1 SGHDT and CDR2 YYEEEE. The CDR3 spans 15 residues. In DNA form, the CDR3 reads TGTGCCAGCAGCCCCTGGGACAGGGGGAATCAGCCCCAGCATTTT. This encodes CASSPWDRGNQPQHF.

This clone appeared many times. The chain links TRBV10-3 to TRBJ2-1; 8 bases agree with TRBD1. Germline CDR1 ENHRY, CDR2 SYGVKD. CDR3 size: 16 residues. The V segment lost 4 bases and the J segment 7 bases; nucleotides outside the gene matches: 12. Written as DNA, the CDR3 is TGTGCCATCAGTGGACGCGGACAGGGTAATAGAAATGAGCAGTTCTTC. It is translated as CAISGRGQGNRNEQFF.

This rearrangement joins TRBV7-3 to TRBJ2-1; no reliable D call. The V end lost 2 bases, the J end lost 7 bases, and 12 bases lay between the germline ends. CDR3 length equals 14 residues. Germline V gene data show CDR1 as SGHTA and CDR2 as FQGTGA. CDR3 nucleotides: TGTGCCAGCAGCTTAGTGGGTGGGCCTAATGAGCAGTTCTTC. Protein product: CASSLVGGPNEQFF. Looking up the rest from reference TRBV7-3 and TRBJ2-1 gives the full variable domain: GAGVSQTPSNKVTEKGKYVELRCDPISGHTALYWYRQSLGQGPEFLIYFQGTGAADDSGLPNDRFFAVRPEGSVSTLKIQRTERGDSAVYLCASSLVGGPNEQFFGPGTRLTVL.

J is TRBJ2-2 and V is TRBV19; 8 bases line up with TRBD1. The CDR3 spans 15 residues. The V and J ends lost 5 bases and 7 bases, in that order; junction bases with no gene match: 9. Germline V gives CDR1 LNHDA, CDR2 SQIVND (reference sequence). This chain's CDR3 is CASSPRTGFIGELFF. The DNA of the CDR3 is TGTGCCAGTAGTCCCCGGACAGGGTTCATCGGGGAGCTGTTTTTT.

The rearrangement joins TRBV4-2 to TRBJ1-4; TRBD1 is a possible D gene (6 bases). The V and J ends lost 0 bases and 5 bases respectively, with 10 bases between them. Germline CDR1 LGHNA, CDR2 YNFKEQ. The CDR3 totals 15 residues. The CDR3 spells CASSQESGANEKLFF. The CDR3 region has the DNA TGTGCCAGCAGCCAAGAATCGGGGGCGAATGAAAAACTGTTTTTT.

V and J are TRBV4-2 and TRBJ2-7, with 7 bases aligning to TRBD2. The CDR3 length is 17 residues. Germline lookup yields CDR1 LGHNA and CDR2 YNFKEQ. The J segment lost 4 bases and the V segment lost 0 bases, leaving 12 bases of the junction unmatched. CDR3 loop: CASSQEGPAGDPYEQYF. CDR3 coding DNA: TGTGCCAGCAGCCAAGAGGGGCCGGCGGGAGATCCTTACGAGCAGTACTTC.

There are a few counts of this clone. Its ends do not fully match the called genes, so a read error is possible. The sample has other DNA sequences that encode this CDR3 too. V gene TRBV7-2 combines with J gene TRBJ1-2; D not certain. The germline CDR1 and CDR2 sequences are SGHTA and FQGNSA. The CDR3 sequence is 13 residues long. The chain's CDR3 is CASSPFGSAITTF. CDR3 nucleotides: TGTGCAAGCAGCCCTTTTGGCAGTGCCATAACCACCTTC.

The V call is TRBV29-1, the J call TRBJ2-5; D is ambiguous. CDR1 and CDR2 from the germline V gene are SQVTM and ANQGSEA. Trimming stripped 0 bases from V and 7 bases from J, with 15 bases between. This CDR3 comprises 14 residues. The CDR3 loop is CSVEDSPTTGTQYF. The CDR3 DNA reads TGCAGCGTTGAAGATAGCCCAACGACCGGGACCCAGTACTTC.